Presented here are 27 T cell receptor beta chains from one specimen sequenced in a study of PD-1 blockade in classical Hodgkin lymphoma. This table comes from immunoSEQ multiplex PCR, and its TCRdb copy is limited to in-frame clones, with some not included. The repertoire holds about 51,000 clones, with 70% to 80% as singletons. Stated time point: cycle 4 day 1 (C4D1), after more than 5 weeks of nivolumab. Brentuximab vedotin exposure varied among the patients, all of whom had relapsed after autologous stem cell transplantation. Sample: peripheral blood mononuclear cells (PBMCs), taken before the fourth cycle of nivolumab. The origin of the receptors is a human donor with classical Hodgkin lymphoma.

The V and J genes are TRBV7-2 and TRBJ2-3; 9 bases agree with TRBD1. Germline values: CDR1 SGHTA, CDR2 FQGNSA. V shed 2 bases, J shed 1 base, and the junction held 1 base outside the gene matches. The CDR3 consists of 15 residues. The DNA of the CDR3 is TGTGCCAGCAGCTTATGGACAGGGGGCACAGATACGCAGTATTTT. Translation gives CASSLWTGGTDTQYF.

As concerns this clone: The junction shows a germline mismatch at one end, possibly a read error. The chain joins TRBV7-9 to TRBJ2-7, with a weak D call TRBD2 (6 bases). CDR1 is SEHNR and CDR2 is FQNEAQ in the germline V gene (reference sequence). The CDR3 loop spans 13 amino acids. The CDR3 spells CASSLTSSSEQYF. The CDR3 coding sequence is TGTGCCAGCAGTCTGACTAGTTCCTCCGAGCAGTACTTC.

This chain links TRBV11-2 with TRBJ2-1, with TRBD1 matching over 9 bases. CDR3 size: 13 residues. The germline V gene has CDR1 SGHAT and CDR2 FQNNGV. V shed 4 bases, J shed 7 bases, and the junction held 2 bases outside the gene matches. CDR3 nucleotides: TGTGCCAGCAGCTCGGACAGGGGAAATGAGCAGTTCTTC. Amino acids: CASSSDRGNEQFF.

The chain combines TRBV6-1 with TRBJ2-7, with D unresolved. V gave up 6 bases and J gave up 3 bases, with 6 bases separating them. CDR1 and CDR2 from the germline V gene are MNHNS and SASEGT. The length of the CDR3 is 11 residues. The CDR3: CASSPYYEQYF. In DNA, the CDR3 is TGTGCCAGCAGCCCCTACTACGAGCAGTACTTC.

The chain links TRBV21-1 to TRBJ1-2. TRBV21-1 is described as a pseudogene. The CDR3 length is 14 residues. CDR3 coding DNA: TGTGCCAGCAGCAAATGGTGTCTGCGCTATGGCTACACCTTC. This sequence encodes CASSKWCLRYGYTF.

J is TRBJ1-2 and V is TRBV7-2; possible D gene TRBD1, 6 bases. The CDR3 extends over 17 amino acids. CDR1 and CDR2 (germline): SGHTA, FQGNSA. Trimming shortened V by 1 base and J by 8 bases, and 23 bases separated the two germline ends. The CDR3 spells CASSLGPHYRGAEGYTF. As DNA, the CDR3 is TGTGCCAGCAGCTTAGGACCCCACTACCGGGGGGCGGAGGGCTACACCTTC.

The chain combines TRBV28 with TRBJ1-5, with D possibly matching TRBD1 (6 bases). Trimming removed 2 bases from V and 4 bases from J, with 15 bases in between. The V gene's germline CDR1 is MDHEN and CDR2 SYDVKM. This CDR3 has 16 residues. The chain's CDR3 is CASSLQGLRWNQPQHF. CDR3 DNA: TGTGCCAGCAGTTTACAGGGGTTAAGATGGAATCAGCCCCAGCATTTT.

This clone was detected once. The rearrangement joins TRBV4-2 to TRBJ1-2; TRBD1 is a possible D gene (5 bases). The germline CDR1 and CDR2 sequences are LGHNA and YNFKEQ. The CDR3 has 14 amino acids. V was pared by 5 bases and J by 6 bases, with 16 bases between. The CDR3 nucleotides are TGTGCCAGCAGCGAAAGAATAGGGGCGGATGGCTACACCTTC. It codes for CASSERIGADGYTF.

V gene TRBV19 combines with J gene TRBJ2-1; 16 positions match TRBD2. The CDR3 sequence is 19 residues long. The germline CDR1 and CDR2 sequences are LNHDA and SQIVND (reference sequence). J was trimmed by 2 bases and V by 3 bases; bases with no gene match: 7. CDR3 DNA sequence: TGTGCCAGTAGTATGGGACTAGCGGGAGGGAAGGGAACCTACAATGAGCAGTTCTTC. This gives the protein CASSMGLAGGKGTYNEQFF.

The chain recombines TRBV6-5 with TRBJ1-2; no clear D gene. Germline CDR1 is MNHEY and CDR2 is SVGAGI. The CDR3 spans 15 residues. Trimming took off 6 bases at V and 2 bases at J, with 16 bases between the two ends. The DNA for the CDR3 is TGTGCCAGCAGCTACCACCCCGAGTTGAACTATGGCTACACCTTC. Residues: CASSYHPELNYGYTF.

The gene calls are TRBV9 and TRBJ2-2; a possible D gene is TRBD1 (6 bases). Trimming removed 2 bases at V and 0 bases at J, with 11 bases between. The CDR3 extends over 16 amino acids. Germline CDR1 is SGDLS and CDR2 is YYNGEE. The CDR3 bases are TGTGCCAGCAGCGTCAACAGGGTCACGAACACCGGGGAGCTGTTTTTT. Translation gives CASSVNRVTNTGELFF. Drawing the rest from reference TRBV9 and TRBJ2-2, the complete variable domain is DSGVTQTPKHLITATGQRVTLRCSPRSGDLSVYWYQQSLDQGLQFLIQYYNGEERAKGNILERFSAQQFPDLHSELNLSSLELGDSALYFCASSVNRVTNTGELFFGEGSRLTVL.

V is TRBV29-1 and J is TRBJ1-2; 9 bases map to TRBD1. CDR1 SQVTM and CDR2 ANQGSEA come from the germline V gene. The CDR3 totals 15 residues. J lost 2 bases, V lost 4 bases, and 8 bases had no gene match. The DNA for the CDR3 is TGCAGCGTTGTATTGGTAGGACAGGGGAACTATGGCTACACCTTC. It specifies CSVVLVGQGNYGYTF.

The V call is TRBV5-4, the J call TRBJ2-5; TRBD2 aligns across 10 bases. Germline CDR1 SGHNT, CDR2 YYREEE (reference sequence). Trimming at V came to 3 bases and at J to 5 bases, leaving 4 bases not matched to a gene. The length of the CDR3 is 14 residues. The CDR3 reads CASSSRTSGETQYF. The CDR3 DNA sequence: TGTGCCAGCAGCTCCCGGACTAGCGGCGAGACCCAGTACTTC.

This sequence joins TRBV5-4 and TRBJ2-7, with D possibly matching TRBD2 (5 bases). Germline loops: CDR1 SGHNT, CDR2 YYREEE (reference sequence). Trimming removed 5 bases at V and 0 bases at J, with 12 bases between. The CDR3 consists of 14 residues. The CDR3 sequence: CASSHPDYSYEQYF. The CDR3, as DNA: TGTGCCAGCAGTCATCCAGACTACTCCTACGAGCAGTACTTC.

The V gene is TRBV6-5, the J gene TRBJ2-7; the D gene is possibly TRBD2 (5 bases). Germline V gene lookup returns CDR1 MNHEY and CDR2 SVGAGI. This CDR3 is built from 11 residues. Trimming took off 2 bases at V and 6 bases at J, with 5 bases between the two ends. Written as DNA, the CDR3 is TGTGCCAGCAGTTACGGGAGCGAGCAGTACTTC. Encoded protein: CASSYGSEQYF.

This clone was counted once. The CDR3 nucleotides read TGTGCCAGCAGCTTTACACAGGGATTCCAAGAGACCCAGTACTTC. It translates to CASSFTQGFQETQYF. V gene TRBV28 combines with J gene TRBJ2-5; perhaps TRBD1 as D (6 bases). Deletions cut 6 bases from V and 1 base from J, with 15 bases between. The CDR3 is made up of 15 amino acids. Germline lookup yields CDR1 MDHEN and CDR2 SYDVKM.

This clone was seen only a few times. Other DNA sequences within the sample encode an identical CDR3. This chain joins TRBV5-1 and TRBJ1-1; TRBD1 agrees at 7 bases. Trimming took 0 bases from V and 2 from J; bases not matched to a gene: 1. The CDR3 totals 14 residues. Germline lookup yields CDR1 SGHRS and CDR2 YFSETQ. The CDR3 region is CASSLGDSNTEAFF. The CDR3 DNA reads TGCGCCAGCAGCTTGGGGGACAGCAACACTGAAGCTTTCTTT.

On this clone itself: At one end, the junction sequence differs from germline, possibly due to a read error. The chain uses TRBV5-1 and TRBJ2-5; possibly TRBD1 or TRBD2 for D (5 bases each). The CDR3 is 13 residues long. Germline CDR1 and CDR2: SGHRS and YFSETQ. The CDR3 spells CASSARDQETQYF. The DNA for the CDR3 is TGCGCCAGCAGCGCCCGGGACCAGGAGACCCAGTACTTC. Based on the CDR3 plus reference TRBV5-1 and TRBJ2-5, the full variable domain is KAGVTQTPRYLIKTRGQQVTLSCSPISGHRSVSWYQQTPGQGLQFLFEYFSETQRNKGNFPGRFSGRQFSNSRSEMNVSTLELGDSALYLCASSARDQETQYFGPGTRLLVL.

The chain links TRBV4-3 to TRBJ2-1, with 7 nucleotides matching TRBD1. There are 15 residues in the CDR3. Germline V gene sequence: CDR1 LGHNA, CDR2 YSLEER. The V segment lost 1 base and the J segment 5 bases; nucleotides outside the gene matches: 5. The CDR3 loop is CASSQARGTHNEQFF. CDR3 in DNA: TGCGCCAGCAGCCAAGCCAGGGGGACCCACAATGAGCAGTTCTTC.

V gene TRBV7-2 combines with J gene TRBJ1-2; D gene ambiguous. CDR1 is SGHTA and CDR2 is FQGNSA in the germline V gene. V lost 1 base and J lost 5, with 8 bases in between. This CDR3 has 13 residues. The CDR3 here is CASSLEPVYGYTF. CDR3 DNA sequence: TGTGCCAGCAGCTTAGAACCAGTATATGGCTACACCTTC.

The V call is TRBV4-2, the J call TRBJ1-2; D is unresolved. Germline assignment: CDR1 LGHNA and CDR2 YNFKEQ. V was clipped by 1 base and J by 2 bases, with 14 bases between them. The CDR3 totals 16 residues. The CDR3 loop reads CASSQVSKSQNYGYTF. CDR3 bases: TGTGCCAGCAGCCAAGTAAGCAAATCTCAGAACTATGGCTACACCTTC.

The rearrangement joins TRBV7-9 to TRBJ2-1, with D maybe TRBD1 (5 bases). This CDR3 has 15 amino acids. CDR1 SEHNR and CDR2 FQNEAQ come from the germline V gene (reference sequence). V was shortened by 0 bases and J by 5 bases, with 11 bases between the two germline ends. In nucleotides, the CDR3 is TGTGCCAGCAGCTTAGCGCGACAGAAAAACAATGAGCAGTTCTTC. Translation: CASSLARQKNNEQFF.

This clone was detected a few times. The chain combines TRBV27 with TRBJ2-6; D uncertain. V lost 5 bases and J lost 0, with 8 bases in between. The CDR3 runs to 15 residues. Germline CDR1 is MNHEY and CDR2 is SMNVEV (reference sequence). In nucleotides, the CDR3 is TGTGCCAGCAGTGTGACCGTCTCTGGGGCCAACGTCCTGACTTTC. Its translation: CASSVTVSGANVLTF.

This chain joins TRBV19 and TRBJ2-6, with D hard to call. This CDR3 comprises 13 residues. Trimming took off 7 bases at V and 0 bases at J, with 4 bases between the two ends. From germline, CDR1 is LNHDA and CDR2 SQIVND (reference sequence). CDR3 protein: CASTNSGANVLTF. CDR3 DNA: TGTGCCAGTACTAACTCTGGGGCCAACGTCCTGACTTTC.

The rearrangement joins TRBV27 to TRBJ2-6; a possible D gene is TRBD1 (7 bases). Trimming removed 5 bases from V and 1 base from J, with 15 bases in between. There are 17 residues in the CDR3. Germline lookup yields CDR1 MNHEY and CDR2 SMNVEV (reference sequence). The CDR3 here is CASSPRDSLSGANVLTF. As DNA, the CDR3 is TGTGCCAGCAGTCCGCGGGACAGCCTTTCTGGGGCCAACGTCCTGACTTTC.

The CDR3 reads CASSNQQGTTGELFF. CDR3 nucleotide sequence: TGTGCCAGTAGTAACCAACAGGGGACCACCGGGGAGCTGTTTTTT. The V call is TRBV19, the J call TRBJ2-2; 7 bases are a match to TRBD1. The CDR3 is 15 amino acids. The germline CDR1 and CDR2 sequences are LNHDA and SQIVND (reference sequence). Trimming took 4 bases from V and 4 from J; bases not matched to a gene: 6.

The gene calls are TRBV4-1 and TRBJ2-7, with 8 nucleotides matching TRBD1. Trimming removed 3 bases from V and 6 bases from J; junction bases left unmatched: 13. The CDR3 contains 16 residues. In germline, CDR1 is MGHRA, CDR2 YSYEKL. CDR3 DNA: TGCGCCAGCAGCCACATCGCCCGGGACAGGTCTCTCGAGCAGTACTTC. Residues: CASSHIARDRSLEQYF.